This TCR beta chain is drawn from a study of metastatic and nonmetastatic thyroid tumors. About the research overall: Repertoires from blood and tumor or nodule tissue of malignant and benign thyroid patients were compared. Study outcomes and limitations: Significantly higher TCR beta diversity was reportedly seen in malignant thyroid tumors than benign nodules, in blood and tumor.

Original processing methods: The study's classifier, a distant-metastasis tool for papillary thyroid cancer, was built using CDR3 differences across clinicopathological groups. Through MiXCR, TCRdb re-clonotyped the PCR reads. What appears here as the V and J calls and clone size reflects TCRdb's work, not the paper's. Here the sample spans approximately 17,000 clones, roughly 24% being singletons. Of note for this clone: The antigen is unknown.

The CDR3 is 11 residues long. Trimming pared 5 bases from V and 5 bases from J, leaving 6 bases between. CDR1 and CDR2 (germline): MNHNS, SASEGT. Ahead of thyroid surgery, no patient had received treatment of any kind. This rearrangement joins TRBV6-1 to TRBJ1-2; D not resolved. Material: tumor tissue. This TCR was sampled from a female donor with papillary thyroid cancer or a benign thyroid nodule (not recorded which). Some clones in this sample may be carry-over from other donors' samples. CDR3 sequence reads: CASSQEYGYTF. CDR3 in DNA: TGTGCCAGCAGTCAAGAATATGGCTACACCTTC.